This T cell receptor (beta chain) emerged from a study of CD8+ T cells in alopecia areata. Background on the study: Severity of treated patients was scored by affected scalp percentage. The study, taken as a whole, reports: While tofacitinib was given, many expanded lesional clones persisted in scalp and blood. Scalp clonality and expanded CD8+ clones among the top 100 were significantly decreased by tofacitinib.

For this clone: The antigen is undetermined. This sample also contains other DNA sequences that code for the same CDR3.

cDNA serving as the sequencing template came from extracted, reverse transcribed RNA. Produced via immunoSEQ multiplex PCR; TCRdb's table is partial and in-frame only. The sample holds about 200,000 clones, 55% to 75% seen once. Treatment given: oral pan-JAK inhibitor, 5-10 mg twice daily. From alopecia areata patients, lesional scalp punch biopsies and peripheral blood were collected. Germline loops: CDR1 KGHSH, CDR2 LQKENI. V was trimmed by 5 bases and J by 0 bases, leaving 5 bases between them. CDR3 length: 13 amino acids. The chain is built from TRBV18 and TRBJ1-5; unclear D gene. This TCR derives from a human donor with alopecia areata. The sample consisted of CD4+ T cells sorted from blood, taken at week 24, from a patient treated with tofacitinib. CDR3: CASSRDSNQPQHF. The CDR3 DNA reads TGTGCCAGCTCAAGAGATAGCAATCAGCCCCAGCATTTT.